This is a list of T cell receptor beta chains from one sample in a study of T-cell reconstitution after alpha-beta-depleted transplantation in children. From the PCR reads, TCRdb called clonotypes with MiXCR, one entry per CDR3 protein. Of roughly 310,000 distinct CDR3 sequences detected, approximately 23% appear once; the ten largest clones hold approximately 10%. Sequences were derived from PBMCs, mostly from graft donor cells, sampled 180 days after TCRalphabeta/CD19-depleted stem cell transplant. The receptors derive from a male patient aged 5 to 17 who had a stem cell transplant for acute lymphoblastic leukemia, so the T cells may come from the graft donor. CDR3s include the opening cysteine and the closing phenylalanine or tryptophan. The D gene is left open where the match is weak. A row's size may be missing; if present it is once, few, many or a size class.

cdr3_nt: TGCGCCAGCAGCCAAGCGCGAGGGGACCCCTGGGGATATTACAATGAGCAGTTCTTC
cdr3_aa: CASSQARGDPWGYYNEQFF
cdr3_length: 19
v_call: TRBV4-1
clone_size: NA
d_call: NA
j_call: TRBJ2-1

cdr3_nt: TGTGCCAGCTCACCCCAGGAAGGACTAGCGGCTTACGAGCAGTACTTC
cdr3_aa: CASSPQEGLAAYEQYF
cdr3_length: 16
v_call: TRBV18
clone_size: NA
d_call: TRBD2
j_call: TRBJ2-7

cdr3_nt: TGCGCCAGCACCTTCCTCGGACAGGGGGCCTACGAGCAGTACTTC
cdr3_aa: CASTFLGQGAYEQYF
cdr3_length: 15
v_call: TRBV5-1
clone_size: NA
d_call: TRBD1
j_call: TRBJ2-7

cdr3_nt: TGCGCCAGCAGAAAGGGACAGGGGAAGAACACTGAAGCTTTCTTT
cdr3_aa: CASRKGQGKNTEAFF
cdr3_length: 15
v_call: TRBV5-1
clone_size: NA
d_call: TRBD1
j_call: TRBJ1-1

cdr3_nt: TGTGCCAGCCCCGGGACTAGCGGGAACTACGAGCAGTACTTC
cdr3_aa: CASPGTSGNYEQYF
cdr3_length: 14
v_call: TRBV18
clone_size: NA
d_call: TRBD2
j_call: TRBJ2-7

cdr3_nt: TGCGCCAGCAGCTTGGGCCGGGTCCATACAGATACGCAGTATTTT
cdr3_aa: CASSLGRVHTDTQYF
cdr3_length: 15
v_call: TRBV5-1
clone_size: few
d_call: NA
j_call: TRBJ2-3

cdr3_nt: TGTGCCAGCAGCTTAGGCGGGACAGGGTCTAACTATGGCTACACCTTC
cdr3_aa: CASSLGGTGSNYGYTF
cdr3_length: 16
v_call: TRBV7-3
clone_size: few
d_call: TRBD1
j_call: TRBJ1-2

cdr3_nt: TGTGCCAGCAGTTTAGCGGGCCTCCTTCGGGACAATGAGCAGTTCTTC
cdr3_aa: CASSLAGLLRDNEQFF
cdr3_length: 16
v_call: TRBV12-3/TRBV12-4
clone_size: NA
d_call: NA
j_call: TRBJ2-1

cdr3_nt: TGTGCCAGCACCGAACAGCCTAGAGCAGATACGCAGTATTTT
cdr3_aa: CASTEQPRADTQYF
cdr3_length: 14
v_call: TRBV9
clone_size: few
d_call: NA
j_call: TRBJ2-3

cdr3_nt: TGTGCCAGCAGCTCGGTCCCCTCGGGGAATTCACCCCTCCACTTT
cdr3_aa: CASSSVPSGNSPLHF
cdr3_length: 15
v_call: TRBV7-3
clone_size: NA
d_call: NA
j_call: TRBJ1-6

cdr3_nt: TGTGCCATCAGTGGCGGCCCGGACGGATCCTACGAGCAGTACTTC
cdr3_aa: CAISGGPDGSYEQYF
cdr3_length: 15
v_call: TRBV10-3
clone_size: few
d_call: NA
j_call: TRBJ2-7

cdr3_nt: TGTGCCAGCAGTTACTCGGGGACAATTGGCTACACCTTC
cdr3_aa: CASSYSGTIGYTF
cdr3_length: 13
v_call: TRBV6-2/TRBV6-3
clone_size: NA
d_call: NA
j_call: TRBJ1-2

cdr3_nt: TGCAGTGCTAGAGAGACTAGGGGGGGTGCCAAAAACATTCAGTACTTC
cdr3_aa: CSARETRGGAKNIQYF
cdr3_length: 16
v_call: TRBV20-1
clone_size: NA
d_call: NA
j_call: TRBJ2-4

cdr3_nt: TGTGCCAGCAGCTTCAGCGGGAGAAAATACGAGCAGTACTTC
cdr3_aa: CASSFSGRKYEQYF
cdr3_length: 14
v_call: TRBV7-8
clone_size: NA
d_call: TRBD2
j_call: TRBJ2-7

cdr3_nt: TGTGCCAGCAGGCTGCCAGGGAATGCGAACACCGGGGAGCTGTTTTTT
cdr3_aa: CASRLPGNANTGELFF
cdr3_length: 16
v_call: TRBV7-3
clone_size: NA
d_call: NA
j_call: TRBJ2-2

cdr3_nt: TGCAGTGCTAGAATCAGCGGGACGAACAATGAGCAGTTCTTC
cdr3_aa: CSARISGTNNEQFF
cdr3_length: 14
v_call: TRBV20-1
clone_size: few
d_call: TRBD2
j_call: TRBJ2-1

cdr3_nt: TGCGCCAGCAGCTTGCAACAGGGCGAAGAGACCCAGTACTTC
cdr3_aa: CASSLQQGEETQYF
cdr3_length: 14
v_call: TRBV5-1
clone_size: NA
d_call: NA
j_call: TRBJ2-5

cdr3_nt: TGTGCCAGCAGCCCGGTGTCCACAGATACGCAGTATTTT
cdr3_aa: CASSPVSTDTQYF
cdr3_length: 13
v_call: TRBV6-1
clone_size: NA
d_call: NA
j_call: TRBJ2-3

cdr3_nt: TGCAGTGCTATTAGGGGTGTGTATGGCTCCTACAATGAGCAGTTCTTC
cdr3_aa: CSAIRGVYGSYNEQFF
cdr3_length: 16
v_call: TRBV20-1
clone_size: NA
d_call: NA
j_call: TRBJ2-1

cdr3_nt: TGCGCCAGCAGCCAATTAGCGGGCTTCCGCACAGATACGCAGTATTTT
cdr3_aa: CASSQLAGFRTDTQYF
cdr3_length: 16
v_call: TRBV5-1
clone_size: NA
d_call: TRBD2
j_call: TRBJ2-3

cdr3_nt: TGCAGTGCTGAACAACCGGTCAACTATGGCTACACCTTC
cdr3_aa: CSAEQPVNYGYTF
cdr3_length: 13
v_call: TRBV20-1
clone_size: NA
d_call: NA
j_call: TRBJ1-2

cdr3_nt: TGCGCCATGACGTACAATGAGCAGTTCTTC
cdr3_aa: CAMTYNEQFF
cdr3_length: 10
v_call: TRBV5-1
clone_size: few
d_call: NA
j_call: TRBJ2-1

cdr3_nt: TGCAGCGTTACGAAGAAGGCTACGAACACCGGGGAGCTGTTTTTT
cdr3_aa: CSVTKKATNTGELFF
cdr3_length: 15
v_call: TRBV29-1
clone_size: NA
d_call: NA
j_call: TRBJ2-2

cdr3_nt: TGCAGTGCTACAGGGGGCAATCAGCCCCAGCATTTT
cdr3_aa: CSATGGNQPQHF
cdr3_length: 12
v_call: TRBV20-1
clone_size: few
d_call: NA
j_call: TRBJ1-5

cdr3_nt: TGTGCCAGCAGTTTAACTAATCAGGCTCTCGGGGAGACCCAGTACTTC
cdr3_aa: CASSLTNQALGETQYF
cdr3_length: 16
v_call: TRBV12-3/TRBV12-4
clone_size: few
d_call: NA
j_call: TRBJ2-5

cdr3_nt: TGTGCCAGCAGCCAAGTACGGACCTTCACCGGGGAGCTGTTTTTT
cdr3_aa: CASSQVRTFTGELFF
cdr3_length: 15
v_call: TRBV3-1
clone_size: few
d_call: NA
j_call: TRBJ2-2

cdr3_nt: TGTGCCAGCAGTGCCGGGACAGCCACAGATACGCAGTATTTT
cdr3_aa: CASSAGTATDTQYF
cdr3_length: 14
v_call: TRBV27
clone_size: few
d_call: TRBD1
j_call: TRBJ2-3

cdr3_nt: TGTGCCAGCACCGTAGGGGTGACAGGCCAGAGCGATGAGCAGTTCTTC
cdr3_aa: CASTVGVTGQSDEQFF
cdr3_length: 16
v_call: TRBV28
clone_size: few
d_call: NA
j_call: TRBJ2-1

cdr3_nt: TGCGCCAGCAGAGGAGAAGGTCCCTACGAGCAGTACTTC
cdr3_aa: CASRGEGPYEQYF
cdr3_length: 13
v_call: TRBV5-1
clone_size: few
d_call: NA
j_call: TRBJ2-7

cdr3_nt: TGTGCCAGCAGCTTCTTGAGATTTGGCTACACCTTC
cdr3_aa: CASSFLRFGYTF
cdr3_length: 12
v_call: TRBV11-2
clone_size: few
d_call: NA
j_call: TRBJ1-2

cdr3_nt: TGTGCCACCAGTAACAGAAGGACTAGCGGGAGGGCCTACAATGAGCAGTTCTTC
cdr3_aa: CATSNRRTSGRAYNEQFF
cdr3_length: 18
v_call: TRBV24-1
clone_size: NA
d_call: TRBD2
j_call: TRBJ2-1

cdr3_nt: TGTGCCAGCAGCTTAGTTGTGACGAGCTCCTACAATGAGCAGTTCTTC
cdr3_aa: CASSLVVTSSYNEQFF
cdr3_length: 16
v_call: TRBV11-2
clone_size: NA
d_call: NA
j_call: TRBJ2-1

cdr3_nt: TGTGCCAGCAGCTTAAGTCATGAAGCTTTCTTT
cdr3_aa: CASSLSHEAFF
cdr3_length: 11
v_call: TRBV7-9
clone_size: few
d_call: NA
j_call: TRBJ1-1

cdr3_nt: TGTGCCAGCATCTCCCTTCTCCGGGGTCCCTACGAGCAGTACTTC
cdr3_aa: CASISLLRGPYEQYF
cdr3_length: 15
v_call: TRBV27
clone_size: few
d_call: NA
j_call: TRBJ2-7

cdr3_nt: TGTGCCAGCAGTGCTTACTATCGGGGGAGCACAGATACGCAGTATTTT
cdr3_aa: CASSAYYRGSTDTQYF
cdr3_length: 16
v_call: TRBV6-1
clone_size: many
d_call: NA
j_call: TRBJ2-3

cdr3_nt: TGTGCCACGGAGGCTAGCGGGAGCTCCTACGAGCAGTACTTC
cdr3_aa: CATEASGSSYEQYF
cdr3_length: 14
v_call: TRBV10-3
clone_size: few
d_call: TRBD2
j_call: TRBJ2-7

cdr3_nt: TGCAGCGTTTCGGGGACTAGCGCCTACGAGCAGTACTTC
cdr3_aa: CSVSGTSAYEQYF
cdr3_length: 13
v_call: TRBV29-1
clone_size: few
d_call: TRBD2
j_call: TRBJ2-7

cdr3_nt: TGTGCCATGGGTAGCGGCACAGATACGCAGTATTTT
cdr3_aa: CAMGSGTDTQYF
cdr3_length: 12
v_call: TRBV10-3
clone_size: NA
d_call: NA
j_call: TRBJ2-3

cdr3_nt: TGTGCCAGCAGCTTGGCAGGGTCGGGTGAAAAACTGTTTTTT
cdr3_aa: CASSLAGSGEKLFF
cdr3_length: 14
v_call: TRBV7-6
clone_size: NA
d_call: NA
j_call: TRBJ1-4

cdr3_nt: TGCAGCGCCCGGGACAGCCTCACCGGGGAGCTGTTTTTT
cdr3_aa: CSARDSLTGELFF
cdr3_length: 13
v_call: TRBV29-1
clone_size: NA
d_call: TRBD1
j_call: TRBJ2-2

cdr3_nt: TGTGCCAGCAGTTTCGGAGGGCCGGGGAACACCGGGGAGCTGTTTTTT
cdr3_aa: CASSFGGPGNTGELFF
cdr3_length: 16
v_call: TRBV12-3/TRBV12-4
clone_size: NA
d_call: NA
j_call: TRBJ2-2

cdr3_nt: TGTGCCAGCACCACCGAGTGGGGGGAGCTGTTTTTT
cdr3_aa: CASTTEWGELFF
cdr3_length: 12
v_call: TRBV21-1
clone_size: NA
d_call: NA
j_call: TRBJ2-2

cdr3_nt: TGTGCCAGCAGTTATCCGGGACCGAGCAGAAGTGGGGCCAACGTCCTGACTTTC
cdr3_aa: CASSYPGPSRSGANVLTF
cdr3_length: 18
v_call: TRBV6-7
clone_size: few
d_call: NA
j_call: TRBJ2-6

cdr3_nt: TGTGCCAGTAGTATCACGGGAGGGACCTACGAGCAGTACTTC
cdr3_aa: CASSITGGTYEQYF
cdr3_length: 14
v_call: TRBV19
clone_size: NA
d_call: TRBD2
j_call: TRBJ2-7

cdr3_nt: TGTGCCAGCAGCCCGGGTGGGAGAGTCTACAATGAGCAGTTCTTC
cdr3_aa: CASSPGGRVYNEQFF
cdr3_length: 15
v_call: TRBV7-3
clone_size: NA
d_call: NA
j_call: TRBJ2-1

cdr3_nt: TGCAGTGCTAGCGCTCGCGGGATAGATGAGCAGTTCTTC
cdr3_aa: CSASARGIDEQFF
cdr3_length: 13
v_call: TRBV20-1
clone_size: few
d_call: NA
j_call: TRBJ2-1

cdr3_nt: TGCAGTGCTAGAGGGGGCTCTGGGGCCAACGTCCTGACTTTC
cdr3_aa: CSARGGSGANVLTF
cdr3_length: 14
v_call: TRBV20-1
clone_size: few
d_call: NA
j_call: TRBJ2-6

cdr3_nt: TGTGCCAGCGGGGATAGCGTCCTATTCGGGACCCAGTACTTC
cdr3_aa: CASGDSVLFGTQYF
cdr3_length: 14
v_call: TRBV6-2/TRBV6-3
clone_size: NA
d_call: NA
j_call: TRBJ2-5

cdr3_nt: TGTGCCAGCATCGCTGCAGGGGAAAATGAGCAGTTCTTC
cdr3_aa: CASIAAGENEQFF
cdr3_length: 13
v_call: TRBV6-6
clone_size: NA
d_call: NA
j_call: TRBJ2-1

cdr3_nt: TGTGCCAGCAGCTCCTTCAGGGGGGAAAACACTGAAGCTTTCTTT
cdr3_aa: CASSSFRGENTEAFF
cdr3_length: 15
v_call: TRBV7-9
clone_size: once
d_call: TRBD1
j_call: TRBJ1-1

cdr3_nt: TGTGCCAGCAGCGTGGACAGGGAAGAGACCCAGTACTTC
cdr3_aa: CASSVDREETQYF
cdr3_length: 13
v_call: TRBV5-5
clone_size: few
d_call: TRBD1
j_call: TRBJ2-5

cdr3_nt: TGTGCCACCAGTGCCGAGCGGGAGGGTTTGCAAGAGACCCAGTACTTC
cdr3_aa: CATSAEREGLQETQYF
cdr3_length: 16
v_call: TRBV15
clone_size: few
d_call: TRBD2
j_call: TRBJ2-5

cdr3_nt: TGTGCCAGCAGCTTACCCAGCACATATACGCAGTATTTT
cdr3_aa: CASSLPSTYTQYF
cdr3_length: 13
v_call: TRBV5-5
clone_size: NA
d_call: NA
j_call: TRBJ2-3

cdr3_nt: TGTGCCATCAGTGAGCCCACTAGCGGGAAGGCAGATACGCAGTATTTT
cdr3_aa: CAISEPTSGKADTQYF
cdr3_length: 16
v_call: TRBV10-3
clone_size: NA
d_call: TRBD2
j_call: TRBJ2-3

cdr3_nt: TGCGCCAGTAGGGGACTAGCGGGAGTCAATGAGCAGTTCTTC
cdr3_aa: CASRGLAGVNEQFF
cdr3_length: 14
v_call: TRBV5-1
clone_size: few
d_call: TRBD2
j_call: TRBJ2-1

cdr3_nt: TGCAGCGTTGAAGATGGGGCCAGCCCCCAATACGAGCAGTACTTC
cdr3_aa: CSVEDGASPQYEQYF
cdr3_length: 15
v_call: TRBV29-1
clone_size: NA
d_call: NA
j_call: TRBJ2-7

cdr3_nt: TGTGCCAGCTGTTTGGACGGACAGGGAGCTCGTCCTAGTACAGATACGCAGTATTTT
cdr3_aa: CASCLDGQGARPSTDTQYF
cdr3_length: 19
v_call: TRBV12-3/TRBV12-4
clone_size: NA
d_call: TRBD1
j_call: TRBJ2-3

cdr3_nt: TGCAGCGCTAGAACAGGGTCAGGGGAGACCCAGTACTTC
cdr3_aa: CSARTGSGETQYF
cdr3_length: 13
v_call: TRBV29-1
clone_size: NA
d_call: NA
j_call: TRBJ2-5

cdr3_nt: TGTGCCAGCAGTTTATCCCCTGGCGGGGTAGGAGGAGATACGCAGTATTTT
cdr3_aa: CASSLSPGGVGGDTQYF
cdr3_length: 17
v_call: TRBV12-3/TRBV12-4
clone_size: few
d_call: NA
j_call: TRBJ2-3